This is a list of T cell receptor beta chains from one sample in a study of beta chain features in type 1 diabetes. TCRdb keeps only in-frame clones here, not all; method: immunoSEQ multiplex PCR. The sample has around 310,000 clones; about 13% are singletons. Sequences were obtained from naive CD4+ T cells from blood. The receptors were sampled from a woman aged 18-29 years with type 1 diabetes. The CDR3 runs from the conserved cysteine through the conserved F or W. Fields, in order: clone size, V gene, J gene, D gene, CDR3 protein, CDR3 DNA. D genes are given only for firm matches. Size tells how often a clone was seen (once, few, many) or the class of an expanded clone, and some rows leave it out.

few	TRBV30	TRBJ1-2	-	CAWKAGHGYTF	TGTGCCTGGAAGGCAGGTCATGGCTACACCTTC
few	TRBV5-1	TRBJ2-6	-	CASSLSGAGANVLTF	TGCGCCAGCAGCTTGTCAGGTGCAGGGGCCAACGTCCTGACTTTC
-	TRBV6-1	TRBJ2-5	-	CASSALTVQETQYF	TGTGCCAGCAGTGCCCTGACAGTCCAAGAGACCCAGTACTTC
-	TRBV4-1	TRBJ1-1	-	CASSQGEEPNTEAFF	TGCGCCAGCAGCCAAGGTGAGGAACCGAACACTGAAGCTTTCTTT
-	TRBV19	TRBJ1-2	TRBD1	CASSSSTGGEYGYTF	TGTGCCAGTAGTTCGTCGACAGGGGGAGAGTATGGCTACACCTTC
few	TRBV14	TRBJ2-1	TRBD2	CASSQDLATSLIEQFF	TGTGCCAGCAGCCAAGATCTCGCGACTAGCCTAATAGAGCAGTTCTTC
-	TRBV9	TRBJ1-1	-	CASSARVMNTEAFF	TGTGCCAGCAGCGCCAGGGTAATGAACACTGAAGCTTTCTTT
-	TRBV7-2	TRBJ2-5	TRBD2	CASTLAVLAGGETQYF	TGTGCCAGCACCTTGGCGGTACTAGCGGGAGGTGAGACCCAGTACTTC
-	TRBV19	TRBJ2-5	TRBD2	CASSIVPQLRAGEETQYF	TGTGCCAGTAGTATAGTGCCACAGTTGCGGGCGGGAGAAGAGACCCAGTACTTC
-	TRBV30	TRBJ1-5	TRBD1	CAWSGTGSQPQHF	TGTGCCTGGAGTGGGACAGGATCTCAGCCCCAGCATTTT
-	TRBV29-1	TRBJ1-1	-	CSVEAHVKTEAFF	TGCAGCGTTGAAGCACACGTCAAGACTGAAGCTTTCTTT
-	TRBV30	TRBJ2-4	-	CAWSVGSSGAKNIQYF	TGTGCCTGGAGTGTAGGGAGTAGCGGAGCCAAAAACATTCAGTACTTC
many	TRBV29-1	TRBJ2-5	-	CSVEKQIQETQYF	TGCAGCGTTGAGAAACAGATCCAAGAGACCCAGTACTTC
-	TRBV28	TRBJ2-7	TRBD2	CASSGLAGIYEQYF	TGTGCCAGCAGTGGACTAGCGGGAATTTACGAGCAGTACTTC
few	TRBV9	TRBJ2-3	-	CASSVVESDTQYF	TGTGCCAGCAGCGTCGTGGAGAGTGATACGCAGTATTTT
few	TRBV27	TRBJ2-5	-	CASSLSWQQETQYF	TGTGCCAGCAGTTTATCTTGGCAACAAGAGACCCAGTACTTC
once	TRBV10-3	TRBJ2-3	-	CAISVGASLRITDTQYF	TGTGCCATCAGTGTTGGCGCTAGTTTACGGATCACAGATACGCAGTATTTT
-	TRBV15	TRBJ1-2	-	CATSRGTASSYGYTF	TGTGCCACCAGCAGAGGAACAGCTTCCTCCTATGGCTACACCTTC
-	TRBV11-3	TRBJ2-7	-	CASSLRDSSYEQYF	TGTGCCAGCAGCTTGAGGGACTCAAGCTACGAGCAGTACTTC
few	TRBV9	TRBJ2-3	-	CASSVGDWDLPPRDTQYF	TGTGCCAGCAGCGTAGGGGACTGGGACTTACCCCCTAGAGATACGCAGTATTTT
few	TRBV4-2	TRBJ2-1	TRBD2	CASSLRTSGHNEQFF	TGTGCCAGCAGCCTCAGGACTAGCGGCCACAATGAGCAGTTCTTC
-	TRBV2	TRBJ1-5	-	CASRQTGSNQPQHF	TGTGCCAGCAGACAGACAGGTAGCAATCAGCCCCAGCATTTT
few	TRBV4-1	TRBJ2-3	TRBD2	CASSQERLAITDTQYF	TGCGCCAGCAGCCAAGAGAGACTAGCGATCACAGATACGCAGTATTTT
few	TRBV6-6	TRBJ2-1	TRBD2	CASSYGAGGNEQFF	TGTGCCAGCAGTTACGGGGCGGGAGGGAATGAGCAGTTCTTC
-	TRBV29-1	TRBJ2-1	-	CSVLQESSYNEQFF	TGCAGCGTACTACAGGAGAGCTCCTACAATGAGCAGTTCTTC
-	TRBV2	TRBJ1-5	-	CASSARFNQPQHF	TGTGCCAGCAGTGCCAGATTCAATCAGCCCCAGCATTTT
-	TRBV10-3	TRBJ1-5	-	CAISESGDQPQHF	TGTGCCATCAGTGAGTCCGGGGATCAGCCCCAGCATTTT
-	TRBV7-9	TRBJ2-6	TRBD1	CASSSNRGRSSGANVLTF	TGTGCCAGCAGCTCCAACAGGGGCCGGAGCTCTGGGGCCAACGTCCTGACTTTC
-	TRBV19	TRBJ2-1	TRBD2	CASTESSGRLNEQFF	TGTGCCAGTACCGAGTCCAGCGGGAGACTAAATGAGCAGTTCTTC
-	TRBV7-9	TRBJ2-7	TRBD2	CASSSQGGASGVYEQYF	TGTGCCAGCAGCAGCCAAGGTGGGGCTAGCGGAGTCTACGAGCAGTACTTC
-	TRBV9	TRBJ1-1	TRBD1	CASSVVTGVTEAFF	TGTGCCAGCAGCGTAGTGACAGGGGTAACTGAAGCTTTCTTT
few	TRBV7-2	TRBJ2-1	TRBD2	CASSLGRETYNEQFF	TGTGCCAGCAGCTTAGGGCGGGAGACCTACAATGAGCAGTTCTTC
few	TRBV30	TRBJ1-1	-	CAWSVRRGTEAFF	TGTGCCTGGAGTGTACGGCGGGGCACTGAAGCTTTCTTT
-	TRBV6-6	TRBJ1-2	TRBD1	CASTPDRRNYGYTF	TGTGCCAGCACCCCGGACAGGAGAAACTATGGCTACACCTTC